The next 8 T cell receptor beta chains were all read from a single sample in a study of beta chain features in type 1 diabetes. Their antigen targets remain unknown. Findings and caveats of the study: Type 1 diabetes patients had TCRB CDR3s that were shorter (moderately but significantly so) in all four CD4+ subsets.

Expressed TCRB transcripts were sequenced after all isolated RNA was converted to cDNA. Sequencing used immunoSEQ multiplex PCR; TCRdb keeps in-frame clones, though not all of them. The sample has hundreds of thousands of clones; under 15% are singletons. The sequenced sample consisted of naive CD4+ T cells from blood. The receptors were sampled from a man aged 18 to 35 with type 1 diabetes.

This chain's CDR3 is CASGSRTENTEAFF. The CDR3 bases are TGTGCTAGTGGCAGCCGGACAGAGAACACTGAAGCTTTCTTT. J is TRBJ1-1 and V is TRBV12-5, with a weak D call TRBD1 (6 bases). Trimming took 6 bases from V and 1 from J, leaving 12 bases between them. Germline CDR1 is LGHNT and CDR2 is FRNRAP. This CDR3 is built from 14 residues.

To note about this clone: The sample carries other DNA sequences with the same CDR3. The chain uses TRBV20-1 and TRBJ1-1; D is unresolved. CDR1 is DFQATT and CDR2 is SNEGSKA in the germline V gene (reference sequence). The CDR3 is made up of 11 amino acids. With 5 bases removed from V and 1 base from J, the gap between germline ends came to 5 bases. Here the CDR3 reads CSAPRNTEAFF. For the CDR3, the DNA is TGCAGTGCTCCGCGGAACACTGAAGCTTTCTTT.

This clone has more than one count but fewer than ten. V and J are TRBV30 and TRBJ1-2, with D hard to call. Trimming removed 2 bases from V and 5 bases from J, with 9 bases in between. Germline CDR1 and CDR2: GTSNPN and SVGIG (reference sequence). This CDR3 contains 12 residues. The CDR3 coding sequence is TGTGCCTGGAGTCCCGGGGTTTATGGCTACACCTTC. It encodes CAWSPGVYGYTF.

This clone was found many times. This chain connects TRBV10-3 to TRBJ2-1; TRBD2 aligns across 10 bases. The CDR3 has 14 residues. Germline lookup yields CDR1 ENHRY and CDR2 SYGVKD. J gave up 5 bases and V 5 bases, and 3 bases lay outside the gene matches. The CDR3 reads CAISLLAGDNEQFF. The CDR3 DNA follows: TGTGCCATCAGTCTGCTAGCGGGGGACAATGAGCAGTTCTTC.

For the CDR3, the DNA is TGTGCCAGCAGCTTATTCGATGGATCCGGGGAGCTGTTTTTT. Residues: CASSLFDGSGELFF. The chain recombines TRBV7-9 with TRBJ2-2; D is undetermined. CDR1 and CDR2 (germline): SEHNR, FQNEAQ (reference sequence). This CDR3 is built from 14 residues. The V end was cut by 2 bases, the J end by 6 bases, with 10 bases between.

The V and J genes are TRBV28 and TRBJ1-2; TRBD1 matches 7 bases. Germline CDR1 MDHEN, CDR2 SYDVKM. V was clipped by 5 bases and J by 0 bases; unmatched bases: 6. The CDR3 covers 15 residues. The CDR3 reads CASSATGEPNYGYTF. The DNA of the CDR3 is TGTGCCAGCAGTGCAACAGGGGAACCTAACTATGGCTACACCTTC.

This clone was seen more than once but under ten times. CDR3 DNA sequence: TGTGCCAGCAGTTGGCAGGGTAACACCGGGGAGCTGTTTTTT. Protein product: CASSWQGNTGELFF. The chain employs TRBV27 and TRBJ2-2, with D possibly matching TRBD1 (5 bases). The ends were cut back, 4 bases at V and 2 bases at J, with 8 bases in the middle. The CDR3 is 14 residues long. In germline, CDR1 is MNHEY, CDR2 SMNVEV (reference sequence).

This clone has more than one count but fewer than ten. This rearrangement joins TRBV7-2 to TRBJ2-4; 8 bases agree with TRBD1. Germline CDR1 and CDR2: SGHTA and FQGNSA. V was pared by 5 bases and J by 3 bases, with 15 bases of the junction left unmatched. CDR3 length equals 18 residues. The CDR3 loop is CASSPFGQGPLGKNIQYF. CDR3 nucleotides: TGTGCCAGCAGCCCCTTCGGACAGGGCCCCCTTGGCAAAAACATTCAGTACTTC. The full variable domain, in which reference TRBV7-2 and TRBJ2-4 provide the parts outside the CDR3, is GAGVSQSPSNKVTEKGKDVELRCDPISGHTALYWYRQSLGQGLEFLIYFQGNSAPDKSGLPSDRFSAERTGGSVSTLTIQRTQQEDSAVYLCASSPFGQGPLGKNIQYFGAGTRLSVL.